This entry lists 11 T cell receptor beta chains sequenced from one sample in a study of early T cells in non-severe SARS-CoV-2 infection. TCRdb re-derived calls from the 5' RACE reads in MiXCR, one entry per CDR3 protein. The data hold 56,000 or so distinct CDR3 sequences, with about 15% observed a single time. Material: whole blood, obtained at baseline. Receptors were obtained from an adult who was a healthcare worker with PCR-confirmed SARS-CoV-2 infection or an uninfected control (not recorded which).

This clonotype has a handful of counts. This chain links TRBV11-2 with TRBJ2-7; 7 bases match TRBD1. CDR1 and CDR2 (germline): SGHAT, FQNNGV. CDR3 length: 14 amino acids. V lost 0 bases, J lost 3 bases, and 2 bases stayed unmatched. CDR3 in DNA: TGTGCCAGCAGCTTAGATAGGGGGCGCTACGAGCAGTACTTC. Translation gives CASSLDRGRYEQYF. The entire variable domain, with the rest obtained from reference TRBV11-2 and TRBJ2-7, is as follows: EAGVAQSPRYKIIEKRQSVAFWCNPISGHATLYWYQQILGQGPKLLIQFQNNGVVDDSQLPKDRFSAERLKGVDSTLKIQPAKLEDSAVYLCASSLDRGRYEQYFGPGTRLTVT.

This clonotype was seen a handful of times. The V call is TRBV20-1, the J call TRBJ2-5; 11 nucleotides line up with TRBD2. V gave up 5 bases and J gave up 1 base; unmatched junction bases: 6. There are 15 residues in the CDR3. Germline V gives CDR1 DFQATT, CDR2 SNEGSKA (reference sequence). The CDR3 sequence: CSADPGLAAQETQYF. For the CDR3, the DNA is TGCAGTGCTGATCCGGGACTAGCGGCCCAAGAGACCCAGTACTTC.

This clonotype was recorded many times. J is TRBJ2-2 and V is TRBV7-2, with TRBD2 as a possible D gene (5 bases). V dropped 1 base and J dropped 1 base, with 13 bases sitting between them. CDR3 length: 17 residues. Per the germline V gene, CDR1 is SGHTA and CDR2 is FQGNSA. The CDR3 spells CASSLDSTSLNTGELFF. CDR3 nucleotide sequence: TGTGCCAGCAGCTTAGATAGCACTAGTTTGAACACCGGGGAGCTGTTTTTT.

At least ten counts were recorded for this clonotype. This chain links TRBV29-1 with TRBJ1-1; 7 bases are a match to TRBD1. V shed 6 bases, J shed 5 bases, and the junction held 6 bases outside the gene matches. Germline-derived CDR1 and CDR2 are SQVTM and ANQGSEA. CDR3 length equals 12 residues. This chain's CDR3 is CSVIPGGTEAFF. Written as DNA, the CDR3 is TGCAGCGTCATCCCAGGGGGTACTGAAGCTTTCTTT.

About this clonotype itself: The conserved phenylalanine or tryptophan normally closing the CDR3 is absent here, so this likely arose from a read error. The DNA is left out, because the CDR3 cannot be placed on it with certainty; the CDR3 is given as TCRdb lists it. J is TRBJ2-1 and V is TRBV2; the table's D call of TRBD2 was not tested on the DNA. The CDR3 extends over 13 residues, inclusive of both ends. In germline, CDR1 is SNHLY, CDR2 FYNNEI. CDR3 amino acids: CASSEDSGLAGSL.

This clonotype has a handful of counts. This chain links TRBV18 with TRBJ1-1, with D possibly TRBD1 on 5 matching bases. Trimming removed 3 bases at V and 8 bases at J, with 16 bases between. In germline, CDR1 is KGHSH, CDR2 LQKENI. There are 14 residues in the CDR3. In DNA, the CDR3 is TGTGCCAGCTCACCGTTACTGTCTGGGGGAGAAGCTTTCTTT. As protein: CASSPLLSGGEAFF.

The chain links TRBV28 to TRBJ2-6; the D is unclear. Looked up from germline, CDR1 is MDHEN and CDR2 is SYDVKM. The germline V and J ends were trimmed by 5 bases and 0 bases, with 8 bases remaining between them. The CDR3 has 15 residues. Here the CDR3 reads CASSPYTSGANVLTF. The CDR3 DNA reads as TGTGCCAGCAGTCCTTACACCTCTGGGGCCAACGTCCTGACTTTC.

The chain couples TRBV7-2 to TRBJ2-1; D unresolved. The germline V gene encodes CDR1 SGHTA and CDR2 FQGNSA. There are 13 residues in the CDR3. The V end was cut by 3 bases, the J end by 5 bases, with 8 bases between. CDR3 nucleotide sequence: TGTGCCAGCAGCTTGTATATGCACAATGAGCAGTTCTTC. It codes for CASSLYMHNEQFF.

This chain joins TRBV20-1 and TRBJ2-3; tentative D call: TRBD2 (5 bases). The CDR3 totals 14 residues. V lost 2 bases, J lost 2 bases, and 11 bases lay in between. Germline V gene sequence: CDR1 DFQATT, CDR2 SNEGSKA (reference sequence). The chain's CDR3 is CSARQSGPTDTQYF. For the CDR3, the DNA is TGCAGTGCTAGACAGAGCGGCCCCACAGATACGCAGTATTTT.

V is TRBV12-3 or TRBV12-4 and J is TRBJ1-5, with 8 bases aligning to TRBD1. The CDR3 sequence is 16 residues long. The J segment lost 6 bases and the V segment lost 2 bases, leaving 9 bases of the junction unmatched. CDR3 in DNA: TGTGCCAGCAGTTTATCGGCAGGGGGCTACGGTCAGCCCCAGCATTTT. This codes for CASSLSAGGYGQPQHF.

This clonotype was detected only a few times. This chain uses TRBV12-3 or TRBV12-4 with TRBJ1-1; D is uncertain. The CDR3 runs 14 residues. With 4 bases removed from V and 1 base from J, the gap between germline ends came to 10 bases. This CDR3 is CASSSGLGNTEAFF. The DNA of the CDR3 is TGTGCCAGCAGTTCCGGCCTCGGGAACACTGAAGCTTTCTTT.